The 15 T cell receptor beta chains listed next were all sequenced from one sample in a study of glioma-infiltrating T cells after dendritic cell vaccination. Produced via immunoSEQ multiplex PCR; TCRdb's table is partial and in-frame only. This table holds 91,000 or so clones, around 80% found once. Time point specified: after dendritic cell vaccination, including at tumor progression/relapse. The sample consisted of blood, taken after dendritic cell vaccination. The receptors come from a human donor with glioblastoma.

This chain uses TRBV19 with TRBJ1-4; unclear D gene. The CDR3 is 12 amino acids. From germline, CDR1 is LNHDA and CDR2 SQIVND (reference sequence). V was trimmed by 5 bases and J by 13 bases, leaving 14 bases between them. CDR3 in DNA: TGTGCCAGTAGTCTGACTCGGGGAGGACTGTTTTTT. Encoded protein: CASSLTRGGLFF. Using reference TRBV19 and TRBJ1-4 for the parts outside the CDR3, the full variable domain is DGGITQSPKYLFRKEGQNVTLSCEQNLNHDAMYWYRQDPGQGLRLIYYSQIVNDFQKGDIAEGYSVSREKKESFPLTVTSAQKNPTAFYLCASSLTRGGLFFGSGTQLSVL.

In its sample, this clone was seen once. The chain uses TRBV2 and TRBJ2-4, with 9 bases aligning to TRBD1. Germline loops: CDR1 SNHLY, CDR2 FYNNEI. J gave up 1 base and V 8 bases, and 6 bases lay outside the gene matches. This CDR3 has 15 residues. The CDR3 region is CASYRGHGAKNIQYF. The CDR3 DNA sequence: TGTGCCAGCTACAGGGGGCACGGGGCCAAAAACATTCAGTACTTC.

The chain combines TRBV5-1 with TRBJ1-5; D not resolved. This CDR3 is 16 amino acids long. CDR1 is SGHRS, CDR2 YFSETQ, per germline. Trimming left V 0 bases short and J 2 bases short, with 12 bases between. The CDR3 DNA reads as TGCGCCAGCAGCTTGGCCGGGGTCGGCGGCAATCAGCCCCAGCATTTT. Translated: CASSLAGVGGNQPQHF.

The rearrangement links TRBV30 to TRBJ2-3; possibly TRBD1 for D (6 bases). From germline, CDR1 is GTSNPN and CDR2 SVGIG (reference sequence). Trimming cost V 2 bases and J 4 bases, with 10 bases left between them. The CDR3 sequence is 13 residues long. CDR3 DNA sequence: TGTGCCTGGAGTAGGAAGGGGGCAGATACGCAGTATTTT. Protein sequence: CAWSRKGADTQYF.

CDR3 residues: CASRAETNYGYTF. The CDR3 nucleotides are TGCGCCAGCAGGGCAGAAACTAACTATGGCTACACCTTC. The chain recombines TRBV5-1 with TRBJ1-2, with D hard to call. V was cut by 5 bases and J by 0 bases, with 8 bases left in between. Germline V gene lookup returns CDR1 SGHRS and CDR2 YFSETQ. The CDR3 runs to 13 residues.

As regards this clone: Other DNA sequences in this sample translate to the same CDR3. The chain employs TRBV28 and TRBJ2-7; no clear D gene. The germline CDR1 and CDR2 sequences are MDHEN and SYDVKM. This CDR3 has 10 residues. The germline V and J ends were trimmed by 5 bases and 4 bases, with 3 bases remaining between them. In DNA form, the CDR3 reads TGTGCCAGCAGTCGGTACGAGCAGTACTTC. The encoded protein is CASSRYEQYF.

V is TRBV6-5 and J is TRBJ1-1, with TRBD1 identical over 9 bases. The CDR3 length is 15 residues. J was trimmed by 4 bases and V by 1 base; bases with no gene match: 4. Germline lookup yields CDR1 MNHEY and CDR2 SVGAGI. DNA for the CDR3: TGTGCCAGCAGTTACTTCGGGACAGGGAGCACTGAAGCTTTCTTT. The encoded protein is CASSYFGTGSTEAFF.

The chain joins TRBV19 to TRBJ2-7; 9 bases fit TRBD1. This CDR3 spans 14 amino acids. The V gene's germline CDR1 is LNHDA and CDR2 SQIVND (reference sequence). Trimming cost V 2 bases and J 3 bases; bases outside gene matches: 2. CDR3 sequence (DNA): TGTGCCAGTAGTATAACAGGGGGCTTCTACGAGCAGTACTTC. Its protein product is CASSITGGFYEQYF.

The chain is built from TRBV30 and TRBJ2-6; D gene unclear. Germline CDR1 GTSNPN, CDR2 SVGIG (reference sequence). The CDR3 runs to 13 residues. The V and J ends lost 5 bases and 0 bases respectively, with 5 bases between them. Written as DNA, the CDR3 is TGTGCCTGGCGGAGCTCTGGGGCCAACGTCCTGACTTTC. It translates to CAWRSSGANVLTF.

The chain has TRBV2 and TRBJ1-4; 11 bases align to TRBD1. This CDR3 is 15 amino acids long. V gave up 3 bases and J gave up 6 bases; unmatched junction bases: 3. Germline CDR1 and CDR2: SNHLY and FYNNEI. The CDR3 DNA is TGTGCCAGCAGTGATTGGGACAGGGGGTATGAAAAACTGTTTTTT. Translation gives CASSDWDRGYEKLFF.

The chain combines TRBV5-1 with TRBJ1-3; 11 nucleotides agree with TRBD1. The CDR3 runs to 15 residues. Germline-derived CDR1 and CDR2 are SGHRS and YFSETQ. With 8 bases clipped from V and 8 bases from J, the junction kept 12 bases outside the gene matches. The DNA of the CDR3 is TGCGCCAGTAAGGAGGACAGGGGGCGCGCAGACACCATATATTTT. Translated, it gives CASKEDRGRADTIYF.

The chain uses TRBV5-1 and TRBJ2-7, with TRBD2 matching 8 bases. Germline V gene lookup returns CDR1 SGHRS and CDR2 YFSETQ. The CDR3 sequence is 17 residues long. The ends lost 4 bases at V and 0 bases at J; junction bases unmatched: 12. CDR3 region: CASSNGLGSGGSYEQYF. As DNA, the CDR3 is TGCGCCAGCAGCAATGGGCTAGGGAGCGGGGGCTCCTACGAGCAGTACTTC.

In regard to this clone: Germline is not matched at one junction end, which may reflect a read error. The gene calls are TRBV6-1 and TRBJ1-5; the D gene is possibly TRBD1 (6 bases). Per the germline V gene, CDR1 is MNHNS and CDR2 is SASEGT. The CDR3 has 15 residues. In DNA form, the CDR3 reads TGTGCCGGCAGTGAAGCAATAGGGGGAAATCAGCCCCAGCATTTT. This gives the protein CAGSEAIGGNQPQHF.

This clone was detected a few times. The rearrangement uses TRBV18 and TRBJ2-3, with D unresolved. V dropped 4 bases and J dropped 1 base, with 9 bases sitting between them. Germline CDR1 and CDR2: KGHSH and LQKENI. The CDR3 is 14 amino acids. CDR3 amino acids: CASSLTSRTDTQYF. CDR3 sequence (DNA): TGTGCCAGCTCACTGACATCCCGCACAGATACGCAGTATTTT.

The chain has TRBV7-6 and TRBJ1-1; 7 positions match TRBD1. Germline V CDR1 and CDR2: SGHVS, FNYEAQ. The CDR3 covers 13 residues. V was clipped by 5 bases and J by 6 bases; unmatched bases: 6. CDR3 region: CASSNNRGAEAFF. The CDR3, as DNA: TGTGCCAGCAGCAACAACAGGGGCGCTGAAGCTTTCTTT.